Each of the 26 T cell receptor beta chains below was sequenced from the same sample in a study of blood T cell repertoires in COVID-19. The data were produced by immunoSEQ multiplex PCR, yet TCRdb's version contains in-frame clones alone and is incomplete. The sample has 350,000 to 550,000 clones, roughly nine tenths seen once. The sample comprised PBMCs or T cells enriched from blood (not recorded which). These receptors were obtained from a woman in her late teens or twenties with acute COVID-19.

This clone has a single count. The chain is built from TRBV10-1 and TRBJ2-1; D is unresolved. Per the germline V gene, CDR1 is WNHNN and CDR2 is SYGVQD (reference sequence). Trimming removed 0 bases at V and 10 bases at J, with 13 bases between. CDR3 length: 14 residues. The CDR3 region is CASSESRRSAEQFF. The DNA for the CDR3 is TGCGCCAGCAGTGAGTCGCGTAGGAGCGCCGAGCAGTTCTTC.

The V and J genes are TRBV27 and TRBJ1-1; D perhaps matches TRBD1 (6 bases). The V end lost 2 bases, the J end lost 3 bases, and 10 bases lay between the germline ends. Germline V gene lookup returns CDR1 MNHEY and CDR2 SMNVEV (reference sequence). The CDR3 spans 14 residues. The CDR3 is CASSLTGPHTEAFF. The CDR3 DNA reads TGTGCCAGCAGTTTAACAGGGCCGCACACTGAAGCTTTCTTT.

The V and J genes are TRBV11-2 and TRBJ2-1; 7 nucleotides agree with TRBD2. V trimming: 4 bases; J trimming: 7 bases; junction bases outside the gene matches: 7. This CDR3 is built from 14 residues. Germline assignment: CDR1 SGHAT and CDR2 FQNNGV. CDR3 sequence: CASSYPGEGNEQFF. CDR3 bases: TGTGCCAGCAGCTACCCGGGGGAGGGTAATGAGCAGTTCTTC.

V usage is TRBV4-3 and J usage is TRBJ2-7, with 14 bases that match TRBD2. Unmatched junction bases numbered 2, after V lost 4 bases and J lost 3 bases. Germline-derived CDR1 and CDR2 are LGHNA and YSLEER. CDR3 length equals 15 residues. In DNA, the CDR3 is TGCGCCAGCAGCCCCGGACTAGCGGGAGGCTACGAGCAGTACTTC. This sequence encodes CASSPGLAGGYEQYF.

As regards this clone: The junction departs from the called germline gene at one end, perhaps through a read error. The CDR3 bases are TGTGCCAGCAGTGAGTTTCAGGGAAGCACCATATATTTT. It is translated as CASSEFQGSTIYF. V and J are TRBV6-1 and TRBJ1-3; maybe TRBD1 (5 bases). Germline V gene sequence: CDR1 MNHNS, CDR2 SASEGT. This CDR3 has 13 amino acids.

This clone was counted a few times. This chain links TRBV18 with TRBJ1-6; D not resolved. This CDR3 is 15 amino acids long. The V gene's germline CDR1 is KGHSH and CDR2 LQKENI. Trimming pared 6 bases from V and 7 bases from J, leaving 16 bases between. In DNA, the CDR3 is TGTGCCAGCTCCTCGACTGCGGCCTTAAATTCACCCCTCCACTTT. Protein: CASSSTAALNSPLHF.

The rearrangement joins TRBV19 to TRBJ1-5, with TRBD1 identical over 8 bases. CDR3 size: 13 residues. The V and J ends lost 3 bases and 8 bases, in that order; junction bases with no gene match: 3. Germline-derived CDR1 and CDR2 are LNHDA and SQIVND (reference sequence). The CDR3 loop reads CASSMNRGEPQHF. The CDR3 DNA follows: TGTGCCAGTAGTATGAACAGGGGGGAGCCCCAGCATTTT.

This chain links TRBV7-9 with TRBJ1-2; 9 bases match TRBD1. CDR1 is SEHNR, CDR2 FQNEAQ, per germline (reference sequence). The CDR3 runs 14 residues. V was pared by 0 bases and J by 7 bases, with 3 bases of the junction left unmatched. CDR3 bases: TGTGCCAGCAGCTTAGCTGGACAGGGGTTTGGCTACACCTTC. Its translation is CASSLAGQGFGYTF. The full variable domain, its missing parts supplied by reference TRBV7-9 and TRBJ1-2, is DTGVSQNPRHKITKRGQNVTFRCDPISEHNRLYWYRQTLGQGPEFLTYFQNEAQLEKSRLLSDRFSAERPKGSFSTLEIQRTEQGDSAMYLCASSLAGQGFGYTFGSGTRLTVV.

The CDR3: CASSQDTWDTKFSYNSPLHF. The CDR3 coding sequence is TGTGCCAGCAGCCAAGATACCTGGGACACCAAATTCTCCTATAATTCACCCCTCCACTTT. V and J are TRBV3-1 (or the pseudogene TRBV3-2) and TRBJ1-6; D might be TRBD1 (6 bases). The length of the CDR3 is 20 residues. Germline V gene sequence: CDR1 LGHDT, CDR2 YNNKEL (reference sequence). V lost 0 bases and J 0 bases, leaving 18 bases between the germline ends.

The table lists this clone with a count of one. The chain joins TRBV7-9 to TRBJ2-3; 13 bases line up with TRBD2. The CDR3 has 17 amino acids. Trimming took 5 bases from V and 2 from J; bases not matched to a gene: 7. Germline CDR1 is SEHNR and CDR2 is FQNEAQ (reference sequence). DNA of the CDR3: TGTGCCAGCAGCGCCGGGACTAGCGGGAAATACACAGATACGCAGTATTTT. It is translated as CASSAGTSGKYTDTQYF.

The chain joins TRBV4-3 to TRBJ2-1; the D is unclear. Germline V lookup: CDR1 LGHNA, CDR2 YSLEER. Trimming took off 1 base at V and 0 bases at J, with 7 bases between the two ends. The CDR3 consists of 15 residues. The CDR3 here is CASSQGASSYNEQFF. CDR3 in DNA: TGCGCCAGCAGCCAAGGCGCGAGCTCCTACAATGAGCAGTTCTTC.

The chain has TRBV3-1 (or the pseudogene TRBV3-2) and TRBJ2-1, with 10 bases aligning to TRBD1. The trim removed 4 bases at V and 5 bases at J, leaving 2 bases unmatched. Germline V gene lookup returns CDR1 LGHDT and CDR2 YNNKEL (reference sequence). There are 14 residues in the CDR3. Written as DNA, the CDR3 is TGTGCCAGCAGCCTGGACAGGGGGGACAATGAGCAGTTCTTC. Translating it yields CASSLDRGDNEQFF.

V and J are TRBV7-9 and TRBJ2-7; D gene unclear. The CDR3 loop spans 11 amino acids. Trimming shortened V by 0 bases and J by 5 bases, and 2 bases separated the two germline ends. Germline V gene data show CDR1 as SEHNR and CDR2 as FQNEAQ (reference sequence). The CDR3 spells CASSLANEQYF. CDR3 coding DNA: TGTGCCAGCAGCTTAGCCAACGAGCAGTACTTC.

The chain links TRBV5-1 to TRBJ2-2; D not resolved. Trimming left V 5 bases short and J 3 bases short, with 11 bases between. This CDR3 region has 14 residues. From germline, CDR1 is SGHRS and CDR2 YFSETQ. CDR3: CASRPLDYTGELFF. CDR3 coding DNA: TGCGCCAGCAGACCGCTAGATTACACCGGGGAGCTGTTTTTT.

This clone appeared a few times. This sample also contains other DNA sequences that code for the same CDR3. V is TRBV5-4 and J is TRBJ1-3; possible D gene TRBD1, 5 bases. Between the trimmed V and J ends, which lost 1 base and 0 bases, there was a span of 5 bases. This CDR3 region has 14 residues. CDR1 and CDR2 (germline): SGHNT, YYREEE (reference sequence). The CDR3 DNA follows: TGTGCCAGCAGCTTGCAGGGCTCTGGAAACACCATATATTTT. Its protein product is CASSLQGSGNTIYF.

The genes are TRBV5-5 and TRBJ2-6; D uncertain. V was trimmed by 2 bases and J by 2 bases, leaving 11 bases between them. Germline CDR1 SGHKS, CDR2 YYEKEE (reference sequence). The CDR3 has 16 amino acids. CDR3 amino acids: CASSFKHSAGANVLTF. DNA of the CDR3: TGTGCCAGCAGCTTTAAACATTCAGCTGGGGCCAACGTCCTGACTTTC.

This chain links TRBV7-9 with TRBJ2-1, with D possibly TRBD2 on 6 matching bases. The CDR3 runs 12 residues. Germline V gene data show CDR1 as SEHNR and CDR2 as FQNEAQ (reference sequence). V lost 0 bases to trimming and J lost 10 bases, with 7 bases between them. This chain's CDR3 is CASSLAAGEQFF. DNA for the CDR3: TGTGCCAGCAGCTTAGCGGCGGGGGAGCAGTTCTTC.

The chain uses TRBV6-5 and TRBJ2-5, with D possibly TRBD2 on 6 matching bases. CDR3 length equals 15 residues. Trimming shortened V by 0 bases and J by 6 bases, and 14 bases separated the two germline ends. Germline loops: CDR1 MNHEY, CDR2 SVGAGI. The CDR3, as DNA: TGTGCCAGCAGTTACTCTGGACTACACGTAAAGACCCAGTACTTC. It yields the protein CASSYSGLHVKTQYF.

The rearrangement joins TRBV30 to TRBJ1-1, with 7 bases identical to TRBD1. CDR3 length: 11 residues. The J segment lost 3 bases and the V segment lost 5 bases, leaving 0 bases of the junction unmatched. Looked up from germline, CDR1 is GTSNPN and CDR2 is SVGIG (reference sequence). DNA for the CDR3: TGTGCCTGGGACAGGGACACTGAAGCTTTCTTT. Its translation is CAWDRDTEAFF. The variable domain in full, completed from reference TRBV30 and TRBJ1-1, reads SQTIHQWPATLVQPVGSPLSLECTVEGTSNPNLYWYRQAAGRGLQLLFYSVGIGQISSEVPQNLSASRPQDRQFILSSKKLLLSDSGFYLCAWDRDTEAFFGQGTRLTVV.

This clone was counted once. V gene TRBV11-2 combines with J gene TRBJ1-1; D is unresolved. The CDR3 spans 14 residues. Per germline, CDR1 SGHAT and CDR2 FQNNGV. Trimming shortened V by 1 base and J by 5 bases, and 11 bases separated the two germline ends. CDR3 DNA sequence: TGTGCCAGCAGCTTAGGAGCCCGGGTGACTGAAGCTTTCTTT. It encodes CASSLGARVTEAFF.

This sequence joins TRBV7-9 and TRBJ2-1, with 13 nucleotides matching TRBD2. After removal of 4 bases from V and 2 bases from J, the junction contained 5 bases not matched to a gene. Per germline, CDR1 SEHNR and CDR2 FQNEAQ (reference sequence). The CDR3 is 17 residues long. CDR3 sequence reads: CASSSGLAGATYNEQFF. Here the CDR3 DNA reads TGTGCCAGCAGCTCCGGACTAGCGGGAGCAACCTACAATGAGCAGTTCTTC.

This sequence joins TRBV19 and TRBJ2-7; D is unclear. V shed 0 bases and J shed 2 bases, with 8 bases lying between them. Germline V gene data show CDR1 as LNHDA and CDR2 as SQIVND (reference sequence). The CDR3 totals 14 residues. CDR3 nucleotides: TGTGCCAGTAGTATAGATGCAACAGCCTACGAGCAGTACTTC. Residues: CASSIDATAYEQYF.

This clone was counted only a few times. J is TRBJ1-2 and V is TRBV19, with D perhaps TRBD1 (6 bases). Germline V gene lookup returns CDR1 LNHDA and CDR2 SQIVND (reference sequence). Between the trimmed V and J ends, which lost 7 bases and 6 bases, there was a span of 18 bases. The CDR3 extends over 14 amino acids. CDR3 sequence (DNA): TGTGCCAGTACTCAAGACAGGAGAGTAAATGGCTACACCTTC. This encodes CASTQDRRVNGYTF.

The chain joins TRBV12-5 to TRBJ1-5; TRBD1 agrees at 7 bases. Germline assignment: CDR1 LGHNT and CDR2 FRNRAP. V lost 6 bases to trimming and J lost 6 bases; unmatched junction nucleotides: 5. CDR3 size: 13 residues. The CDR3 spells CASGQGGFQPQHF. DNA of the CDR3: TGTGCTAGTGGGCAGGGGGGATTTCAGCCCCAGCATTTT.

The J gene is TRBJ2-3, the V gene TRBV10-3; 7 positions match TRBD1. From germline, CDR1 is ENHRY and CDR2 SYGVKD. This CDR3 region has 15 residues. The junction had 5 bases not matched to a gene; V was cut back by 5 bases and J by 0 bases. The CDR3 bases are TGTGCCATCAGTAACAGGGGAATCAGCACAGATACGCAGTATTTT. Residues: CAISNRGISTDTQYF.

The genes are TRBV19 and TRBJ1-1; 9 positions agree with TRBD1. Germline V gene data show CDR1 as LNHDA and CDR2 as SQIVND (reference sequence). This CDR3 region has 18 residues. V was clipped by 3 bases and J by 0 bases; unmatched bases: 11. CDR3 DNA: TGTGCCAGTAGTATTTATTGGGACAGGGCCCGGATGAACACTGAAGCTTTCTTT. It encodes CASSIYWDRARMNTEAFF.